These T cell receptor beta chains were read from a single sample in a study of blood T cell repertoires in COVID-19. Method: immunoSEQ multiplex PCR; TCRdb's copy keeps in-frame clones and lacks some. The sample has 200,000 to 300,000 clones, 80% to 95% seen once; the top ten hold roughly 0.8%. The sequenced sample was peripheral blood. Receptors originate from a man between 25 and 39 years old with COVID-19, enrolled during active disease. CDR3s include the opening cysteine and the closing phenylalanine or tryptophan. D genes are given only for firm matches. Clone size is stated in some rows and not others, as once, few, many or a class when expanded.

d_gene,j_gene,len,v_gene,abundance,CDR3nt,CDR3aa
TRBD2,TRBJ2-7,14,TRBV7-9,once,TGTGCCAGCAGCATAAGGGCGGGAGCCTACGAGCAGTACTTC,CASSIRAGAYEQYF
.,TRBJ2-7,14,TRBV5-4,.,TGTGCCAGCAGCAGCTGGACGGGGACCTACGAGCAGTACTTC,CASSSWTGTYEQYF
TRBD2,TRBJ2-1,15,TRBV3-1/TRBV3-2,.,TGTGCCAGCAGCCAAGTGGGACTAGCGGGGAATGAGCAGTTCTTC,CASSQVGLAGNEQFF
.,TRBJ1-5,14,TRBV18,.,TGTGCCAGCTCAGCCGGGGATAGCAATCAGCCCCAGCATTTT,CASSAGDSNQPQHF
TRBD1,TRBJ1-2,14,TRBV5-1,.,TGCGCCAGCAGCTGGGAGACAGGGTCCTATGGCTACACCTTC,CASSWETGSYGYTF
TRBD1,TRBJ2-1,14,TRBV28,.,TGTGCCAGCAGGGGGACAGGTGAAATCTATGAGCAGTTCTTC,CASRGTGEIYEQFF
.,TRBJ1-1,14,TRBV11-2,.,TGTGCCAGCAGCTTACCTTTCCAGAAAACTGAAGCTTTCTTT,CASSLPFQKTEAFF
TRBD1,TRBJ1-5,15,TRBV4-1,.,TGCGCCAGCAGCCAGGGTGGACAGGGATGGCAGCCCCAGCATTTT,CASSQGGQGWQPQHF
.,TRBJ1-4,15,TRBV7-9,.,TGTGCCAGCAGCTTACGGGGGGGTACTAATGAAAAACTGTTTTTT,CASSLRGGTNEKLFF
TRBD2,TRBJ2-1,14,TRBV24-1,.,TGTGCCACCAGTGTGACGGGGGGGGACAATGAGCAGTTCTTC,CATSVTGGDNEQFF
.,TRBJ2-2,18,TRBV7-2,.,TGTGCCAGCAGCTTAGCACCCCCGCAGGGGCTGAACACCGGGGAGCTGTTTTTT,CASSLAPPQGLNTGELFF
.,TRBJ2-1,14,TRBV18,.,TGTGCCAGCTCACCGGCTCAGAATTACAATGAGCAGTTCTTC,CASSPAQNYNEQFF
TRBD1,TRBJ1-2,14,TRBV7-2,.,TGTGCCAGCAGCTTAGGGGGACAGGCCTATGGCTACACCTTC,CASSLGGQAYGYTF
.,TRBJ1-3,13,TRBV3-1/TRBV3-2,.,TGTGCCAGCAGCCAAGCGCAGGGAAACACCATATATTTT,CASSQAQGNTIYF
TRBD2,TRBJ2-5,16,TRBV6-6,.,TGTGCCAGCAGTTACTTTCGGACTAGCGGGTCAGAGACCCAGTACTTC,CASSYFRTSGSETQYF
TRBD1,TRBJ1-1,16,TRBV6-5,.,TGTGCCAGCAGTTACCGGTGGACAGGGATGAACACTGAAGCTTTCTTT,CASSYRWTGMNTEAFF
.,TRBJ2-7,15,TRBV29-1,.,TGCAGCGTTGAAGGGCCGGGTACAGGCGTCTACGAGCAGTACTTC,CSVEGPGTGVYEQYF
TRBD1,TRBJ2-7,15,TRBV4-1,once,TGCGCCAGCAGCTTCATCAGGGGGCCGTACTACGAGCAGTACTTC,CASSFIRGPYYEQYF
.,TRBJ1-2,14,TRBV5-5,.,TGTGCCAGCAGAAACCCAACCCAGGGGATAGATTACACCTTC,CASRNPTQGIDYTF
.,TRBJ2-3,13,TRBV7-9,.,TGTGCCAGCAGCTTATCGGGGGCAGATACGCAGTATTTT,CASSLSGADTQYF
.,TRBJ1-2,15,TRBV6-5,.,TGTGCCAGCAGTTCGACGGGAAGACCAGTATATGGCTACACCTTC,CASSSTGRPVYGYTF
TRBD2,TRBJ2-1,15,TRBV7-2,once,TGTGCCAGCAGCCCCGGGGGGGCTTTAAACAATGAGCAGTTCTTC,CASSPGGALNNEQFF
.,TRBJ1-5,16,TRBV5-6,.,TGTGCCAGCAGCTTGGGTGGCAGGGCAAGCAATCAGCCCCAGCATTTT,CASSLGGRASNQPQHF
.,TRBJ2-2,15,TRBV24-1,.,TGTGCCACCAGTGATTCGGGATTGAACACCGGGGAGCTGTTTTTT,CATSDSGLNTGELFF
TRBD1,TRBJ1-1,14,TRBV29-1,once,TGCAGCGTTGTTCAGGACAGGATGAACACTGAAGCTTTCTTT,CSVVQDRMNTEAFF
TRBD1,TRBJ1-2,15,TRBV6-5,.,TGTGCCAGCATCCTTTCAGCAGGGGGCATCTATGGCTACACCTTC,CASILSAGGIYGYTF
.,TRBJ1-1,11,TRBV29-1,once,TGCAGCGTTTCGGTGGACACTGAAGCTTTCTTT,CSVSVDTEAFF
.,TRBJ2-7,14,TRBV6-5,.,TGTGCCAGCAGTTTTGGGCAGGCGATCTACGAGCAGTACTTC,CASSFGQAIYEQYF
TRBD2,TRBJ2-1,15,TRBV7-3,.,TGTGCCAGCAGCGTCAGACTAGCGGGGGTCAATGAGCAGTTCTTC,CASSVRLAGVNEQFF
.,TRBJ1-2,12,TRBV6-1,once,TGTGCCAGCAGTGACAGGCTCTATGGCTACACCTTC,CASSDRLYGYTF
.,TRBJ1-1,15,TRBV5-1,.,TGCGCCAGCAGCTCCCACCAGACCACGGGGACTGAAGCTTTCTTT,CASSSHQTTGTEAFF
.,TRBJ1-2,14,TRBV2,.,TGTGCCAGCAATAAAGACTTCTCGAACTATGGCTACACCTTC,CASNKDFSNYGYTF
TRBD1,TRBJ1-6,16,TRBV7-6,.,TGTGCCAGCAGCTTAGTGCCCCAGGGGGGTAATTCACCCCTCCACTTT,CASSLVPQGGNSPLHF